The 12 T cell receptor beta chains given below trace back to one sample, sequenced in a study of blood T cell repertoires in COVID-19. TCRdb's table, derived via immunoSEQ multiplex PCR, lists solely in-frame clones and lacks some. The profile shows 200,000 to 250,000 clones, 87% of them singletons. Material: PBMCs or T cells enriched from blood (not recorded which). Receptor source: a woman in her twenties or thirties with acute COVID-19.

The chain has TRBV24-1 and TRBJ1-4; D ambiguous. The CDR3 sequence is 13 residues long. Trimming shortened V by 9 bases and J by 0 bases, and 7 bases separated the two germline ends. Looked up from germline, CDR1 is KGHDR and CDR2 is SFDVKD. CDR3 in amino acids: CATSETTNEKLFF. For the CDR3, the DNA is TGTGCCACCTCAGAAACAACTAATGAAAAACTGTTTTTT.

The rearrangement links TRBV9 to TRBJ2-3, with 10 nucleotides matching TRBD2. The CDR3 covers 17 residues. J lost 2 bases, V lost 4 bases, and 10 bases had no gene match. CDR1 SGDLS and CDR2 YYNGEE come from the germline V gene. CDR3 in amino acids: CASSNTPLAGATDTQYF. CDR3 coding DNA: TGTGCCAGCAGCAACACCCCCCTAGCGGGGGCCACAGATACGCAGTATTTT.

This clone has just a few counts. The chain links TRBV27 to TRBJ1-4, with D maybe TRBD1 (5 bases). This CDR3 has 13 residues. Germline V gives CDR1 MNHEY, CDR2 SMNVEV (reference sequence). The germline V and J ends were trimmed by 5 bases and 8 bases, with 12 bases remaining between them. The CDR3 region has the DNA TGTGCCAGCAGTAGCGGGGCAGGCGAAAAACTGTTTTTT. It encodes CASSSGAGEKLFF.

The chain recombines TRBV7-9 with TRBJ2-5, with 8 bases aligning to TRBD2. CDR1 is SEHNR, CDR2 FQNEAQ, per germline (reference sequence). The CDR3 length is 17 residues. Trimming cost V 5 bases and J 2 bases; bases outside gene matches: 13. Here the CDR3 reads CASSPQSPGLEQETQYF. The CDR3 DNA follows: TGTGCCAGCAGCCCACAATCGCCGGGACTAGAACAAGAGACCCAGTACTTC. Filled out from reference TRBV7-9 and TRBJ2-5, the complete variable domain reads DTGVSQNPRHKITKRGQNVTFRCDPISEHNRLYWYRQTLGQGPEFLTYFQNEAQLEKSRLLSDRFSAERPKGSFSTLEIQRTEQGDSAMYLCASSPQSPGLEQETQYFGPGTRLLVL.

The chain uses TRBV30 and TRBJ1-4; TRBD1 is a possible D gene (5 bases). This CDR3 spans 16 amino acids. V gave up 4 bases and J gave up 8 bases, with 23 bases separating them. Germline values: CDR1 GTSNPN, CDR2 SVGIG (reference sequence). CDR3: CAWNRYGTGLSEKLFF. CDR3 DNA sequence: TGTGCCTGGAATCGCTACGGAACAGGCCTTTCGGAAAAACTGTTTTTT.

The V and J genes are TRBV10-3 and TRBJ2-1; 9 nucleotides agree with TRBD1. Germline V gene lookup returns CDR1 ENHRY and CDR2 SYGVKD. V was clipped by 3 bases and J by 2 bases; unmatched bases: 8. The CDR3 has 17 residues. CDR3 sequence reads: CAISDPRGDRAYNEQFF. As DNA, the CDR3 is TGTGCCATCAGTGACCCGAGGGGGGACAGGGCCTACAATGAGCAGTTCTTC.

This clone was recorded only once. The chain is built from TRBV4-1 and TRBJ2-1; 7 bases match TRBD1. Trimming took 4 bases from V and 5 from J; bases not matched to a gene: 11. Germline assignment: CDR1 MGHRA and CDR2 YSYEKL. The CDR3 is 16 residues long. This chain's CDR3 is CASSLEDRNYNNEQFF. DNA for the CDR3: TGCGCCAGCAGCCTAGAGGACAGGAACTATAACAATGAGCAGTTCTTC.

The chain combines TRBV5-1 with TRBJ1-1; D is possibly TRBD1 (5 bases). The CDR3 spans 14 residues. Between the trimmed V and J ends, which lost 3 bases and 1 base, there was a span of 10 bases. From germline, CDR1 is SGHRS and CDR2 YFSETQ. The CDR3 is CASSSGTQNTEAFF. The CDR3 DNA reads as TGCGCCAGCAGCTCCGGGACTCAGAACACTGAAGCTTTCTTT.

The CDR3 protein is CASSLSGANYEQYF. CDR3 nucleotides: TGTGCCAGCAGTTTATCCGGAGCCAACTACGAGCAGTACTTC. The chain joins TRBV28 to TRBJ2-7; no clear D gene. V was clipped by 1 base and J by 3 bases, with 10 bases between them. The length of the CDR3 is 14 residues. Looked up from germline, CDR1 is MDHEN and CDR2 is SYDVKM. Combining the CDR3 with reference TRBV28 and TRBJ2-7 gives the whole variable domain DVKVTQSSRYLVKRTGEKVFLECVQDMDHENMFWYRQDPGLGLRLIYFSYDVKMKEKGDIPEGYSVSREKKERFSLILESASTNQTSMYLCASSLSGANYEQYFGPGTRLTVT.

The chain has TRBV28 and TRBJ1-1; TRBD1 aligns across 9 bases. With V trimmed by 5 bases and J by 0 bases, 7 bases remained unmatched. The CDR3 contains 16 residues. Germline CDR1 MDHEN, CDR2 SYDVKM. The CDR3 nucleotides are TGTGCCAGCAGTGACAACAGGGGGCTAATGAACACTGAAGCTTTCTTT. The encoded protein is CASSDNRGLMNTEAFF.

The chain couples TRBV12-3 or TRBV12-4 to TRBJ2-1, with TRBD1 matching over 8 bases. The CDR3 contains 12 residues. V lost 6 bases and J lost 9; bases outside the gene matches: 4. The CDR3: CASRRGTGEQFF. CDR3 nucleotides: TGTGCCAGCAGACGGGGGACAGGTGAGCAGTTCTTC.

The rearrangement joins TRBV12-5 to TRBJ2-3; D perhaps matches TRBD1 (5 bases). Trimming took 6 bases from V and 6 from J, leaving 13 bases between them. From germline, CDR1 is LGHNT and CDR2 FRNRAP. The CDR3 contains 13 residues. CDR3 amino acids: CASGSGFSDTQYF. In DNA, the CDR3 is TGTGCTAGTGGGTCAGGGTTCTCGGATACGCAGTATTTT.